This T cell receptor (beta chain) was sequenced in a study of vaccination and CD4 T cells after COVID-19. This clonotype came up once. Its antigen is undetermined. Indicated treatment: roughly ten-day PBMC culture with coronavirus spike peptide pools or control peptides (ViraFEST assay). Antigen-specific T cell expansion with peptide pools preceded TCR sequencing in the ViraFEST approach. The Oncomine TCR Beta short-read assay was applied to DNA of cultured CD4+ T cells. Using its own MiXCR run on the PCR reads, TCRdb lists one record per CDR3 protein. The sample shows 13,000 or so distinct CDR3 sequences, around 67% of them seen only once. Germline-derived CDR1 and CDR2 are DFQATT and SNEGSKA (reference sequence). The CDR3 is 14 residues long. J was trimmed by 9 bases and V by 5 bases; bases with no gene match: 7.

The V gene is TRBV20-1, the J gene TRBJ2-1, with 13 bases aligning to TRBD2. Sequencing was done on a sample of CD4+ T cells from blood, cultured in vitro. This TCR derives from a human donor who had recovered from COVID-19. The CDR3 bases are TGCAGTGCTTTAGGGACTAGCGGGGAGATTGAGCAGTTCTTC. It encodes CSALGTSGEIEQFF.